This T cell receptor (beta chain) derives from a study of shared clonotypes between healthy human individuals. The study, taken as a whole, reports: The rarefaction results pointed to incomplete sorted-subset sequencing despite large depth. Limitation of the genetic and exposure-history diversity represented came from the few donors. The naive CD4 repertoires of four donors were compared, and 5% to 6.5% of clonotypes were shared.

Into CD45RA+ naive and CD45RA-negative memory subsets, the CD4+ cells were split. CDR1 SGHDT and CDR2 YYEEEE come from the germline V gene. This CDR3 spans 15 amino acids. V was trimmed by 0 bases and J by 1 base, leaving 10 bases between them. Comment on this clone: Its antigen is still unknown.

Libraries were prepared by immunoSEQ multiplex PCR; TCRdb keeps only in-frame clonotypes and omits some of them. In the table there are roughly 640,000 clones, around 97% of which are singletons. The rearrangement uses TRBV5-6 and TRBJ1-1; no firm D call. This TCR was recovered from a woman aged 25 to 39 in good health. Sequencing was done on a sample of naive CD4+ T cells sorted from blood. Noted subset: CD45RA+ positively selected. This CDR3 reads CASSLDGRTNTEAFF. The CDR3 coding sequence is TGTGCCAGCAGCTTGGATGGGAGAACGAACACTGAAGCTTTCTTT.